This T cell receptor (beta chain) emerged from a study of human T cells and chemical hapten exposure. For the study at large: Per-sample variation in TCR yield stemmed mainly from small pooled library volume differences. Whole-study results and caveats: Alopecia was present in the donors, so their immune response may differ from healthy people's. Once DPC sensitization occurred, TCRs above 1 in 1000 frequency showed no change.

Regarding time point: patch test 3, about 24 weeks after DPC sensitization. Treatment defined: therapeutic diphenylcyclopropenone sensitization with weekly scalp DPC. For the library, individual cDNA molecules each received unique molecular identifiers. From the RACE reads, TCRdb called clonotypes with MiXCR, one entry per CDR3 protein. There are 99,000 or so distinct CDR3 sequences in the sample; around 34% occur only once, and about 2.7% lies in the top ten. About this clonotype: Its antigen is currently unknown.

V was cut by 8 bases and J by 4 bases, with 13 bases left in between. The CDR3 is made up of 13 amino acids. The V and J genes are TRBV12-3 or TRBV12-4 and TRBJ2-3; weak D call: TRBD2 (6 bases). This TCR was sampled from a man in his forties with alopecia areata. Some clones in this sample may be carry-over from other donors' samples. Sample: whole blood, taken in connection with sensitization to the hapten diphenylcyclopropenone (DPC). The CDR3 region is CASYNGGADTQYF. CDR3 sequence (DNA): TGTGCCAGCTACAACGGCGGGGCAGATACGCAGTATTTT.